Shown below are 23 T cell receptor beta chains from a single sample sequenced in a study of OX40 agonist ivuxolimab in advanced cancers. Clones were sequenced by immunoSEQ multiplex PCR, and TCRdb holds only the in-frame ones, with some missing. The data show around 40,000 clones, with about 80% seen just once and around 4.2% held by the top ten. The source was CD4+ or CD8+ T cells sorted from blood, collected in a trial of the OX40 agonist ivuxolimab. The receptor source for this set is an adult with an advanced solid tumor such as melanoma, head and neck, liver or kidney cancer.

This clone was picked up one time. This specimen includes other DNA sequences encoding the same CDR3. The chain has TRBV5-1 and TRBJ2-5; TRBD1 matches at 7 bases. Trimming cost V 0 bases and J 4 bases; bases outside gene matches: 3. The CDR3 sequence is 14 residues long. Looked up from germline, CDR1 is SGHRS and CDR2 is YFSETQ. CDR3 region: CASSLDRGGETQYF. The CDR3 nucleotides are TGCGCCAGCAGCTTGGACAGGGGCGGAGAGACCCAGTACTTC.

This chain joins TRBV11-2 and TRBJ1-2; a possible D gene is TRBD1 (5 bases). This CDR3 is built from 18 residues. In germline, CDR1 is SGHAT, CDR2 FQNNGV. The ends were cut back, 1 base at V and 5 bases at J, with 23 bases in the middle. The CDR3 coding sequence is TGTGCCAGCAGCTTAGGAACCAGGGAAAGAACCCCCATTTATGGCTACACCTTC. Translating it yields CASSLGTRERTPIYGYTF.

J is TRBJ2-5 and V is TRBV13; TRBD2 matches 9 bases. CDR3 size: 15 residues. The V gene end was trimmed by 3 bases and the J gene end by 5 bases; junction bases not matched to a gene: 7. CDR1 and CDR2 from the germline V gene are PRHDT and FYEKMQ (reference sequence). The CDR3 loop is CASSFSGSGFETQYF. In DNA, the CDR3 is TGTGCCAGCAGCTTTAGCGGGAGTGGGTTTGAGACCCAGTACTTC.

The J gene is TRBJ1-2, the V gene TRBV7-2, with TRBD1 matching 9 bases. Trimming cost V 1 base and J 5 bases; bases outside gene matches: 5. Per germline, CDR1 SGHTA and CDR2 FQGNSA. The CDR3 covers 15 residues. Written as DNA, the CDR3 is TGTGCCAGCAGCTTAGGGGACAGGGAGGCGTATGGCTACACCTTC. Translation gives CASSLGDREAYGYTF.

The chain links TRBV6-5 to TRBJ2-5; D is possibly TRBD1 (6 bases). Germline V gene lookup returns CDR1 MNHEY and CDR2 SVGAGI. The CDR3 extends over 14 amino acids. V lost 6 bases and J lost 4, with 15 bases in between. In nucleotides, the CDR3 is TGTGCCAGCAGCCGGGACACCTCAGGAGAGACCCAGTACTTC. It encodes CASSRDTSGETQYF.

The chain is built from TRBV29-1 and TRBJ1-1; TRBD1 matches at 12 bases. The CDR3 spans 12 residues. V shed 6 bases, J shed 9 bases, and the junction held 5 bases outside the gene matches. CDR1 is SQVTM, CDR2 ANQGSEA, per germline. The CDR3 DNA follows: TGCAGCGTCGACCGGGACAGGGGGCAAGCTTTCTTT. Its translation: CSVDRDRGQAFF.

J is TRBJ1-5 and V is TRBV7-2; D call uncertain. Germline V gives CDR1 SGHTA, CDR2 FQGNSA. Trimming shortened V by 1 base and J by 2 bases, and 9 bases separated the two germline ends. The CDR3 has 15 amino acids. The CDR3 coding sequence is TGTGCCAGCAGCTTAGATTCCGGGGGCAATCAGCCCCAGCATTTT. It translates to CASSLDSGGNQPQHF.

V is TRBV7-9 and J is TRBJ1-1; 8 bases line up with TRBD1. Trimming cost V 0 bases and J 4 bases; bases outside gene matches: 1. Germline-derived CDR1 and CDR2 are SEHNR and FQNEAQ (reference sequence). The length of the CDR3 is 14 residues. CDR3 in DNA: TGTGCCAGCAGCTTAGCAACAGGGGGCACTGAAGCTTTCTTT. Protein product: CASSLATGGTEAFF.

The sample holds one count of this clone. The CDR3 is CASTDQAKNIQYF. CDR3 bases: TGTGCCAGCACCGATCAGGCCAAAAACATTCAGTACTTC. The V call is TRBV28, the J call TRBJ2-4; D gene uncertain. The V end lost 7 bases, the J end lost 1 base, and 8 bases lay between the germline ends. This CDR3 spans 13 amino acids. Germline CDR1 MDHEN, CDR2 SYDVKM.

This sequence joins TRBV7-9 and TRBJ2-7, with D possibly being TRBD1 or TRBD2 (5 bases each). The CDR3 is 17 amino acids. Trimming took 0 bases from V and 3 from J, leaving 18 bases between them. Per the germline V gene, CDR1 is SEHNR and CDR2 is FQNEAQ (reference sequence). The CDR3 nucleotides read TGTGCCAGCAGCTTAGCGTTGAATCCTAGAGGGGTCTACGAGCAGTACTTC. Amino acids: CASSLALNPRGVYEQYF. Variable domain in full (rest from reference TRBV7-9 and TRBJ2-7): DTGVSQNPRHKITKRGQNVTFRCDPISEHNRLYWYRQTLGQGPEFLTYFQNEAQLEKSRLLSDRFSAERPKGSFSTLEIQRTEQGDSAMYLCASSLALNPRGVYEQYFGPGTRLTVT.

The DNA for the CDR3 is TGCGCCAGCAGCCGGCAATTAAAGCACAATGAGCAGTTCTTC. Its protein is CASSRQLKHNEQFF. The chain links TRBV4-3 to TRBJ2-1; D call uncertain. The CDR3 runs 14 residues. V dropped 4 bases and J dropped 5 bases, with 12 bases sitting between them. Germline V gene lookup returns CDR1 LGHNA and CDR2 YSLEER.

V is TRBV7-9 and J is TRBJ1-2; D ambiguous. The CDR3 consists of 11 residues. CDR1 is SEHNR, CDR2 FQNEAQ, per germline (reference sequence). The germline V and J ends were trimmed by 8 bases and 1 base, with 5 bases remaining between them. The DNA for the CDR3 is TGTGCCAGCGAGCTTAACTATGGCTACACCTTC. Amino acids: CASELNYGYTF.

This chain connects TRBV27 to TRBJ1-2; D is ambiguous. Trimming took off 10 bases at V and 0 bases at J, with 15 bases between the two ends. The CDR3 runs 14 residues. Per germline, CDR1 MNHEY and CDR2 SMNVEV (reference sequence). DNA for the CDR3: TGTGCCAACCTTCCGGGCAGTACTAACTATGGCTACACCTTC. Protein: CANLPGSTNYGYTF.

The chain recombines TRBV7-8 with TRBJ2-2; D is uncertain. The germline gives CDR1 SGHVS, CDR2 FQNEAQ. CDR3 length: 15 residues. Trimming stripped 5 bases from V and 3 bases from J, with 13 bases between. Here the CDR3 reads CASSPRQSYTGELFF. Written as DNA, the CDR3 is TGTGCCAGCAGCCCCAGGCAAAGTTACACCGGGGAGCTGTTTTTT.

The CDR3 nucleotides are TGTGCCAGCAGCTTATTAGCTAGCAAGGAAGAGACCCAGTACTTC. It is translated as CASSLLASKEETQYF. V and J are TRBV7-9 and TRBJ2-5; TRBD2 might be the D (5 bases). CDR1 is SEHNR and CDR2 is FQNEAQ in the germline V gene (reference sequence). Between the trimmed V and J ends, which lost 2 bases and 3 bases, there was a span of 13 bases. The CDR3 length is 15 residues.

The chain links TRBV4-3 to TRBJ2-2; 13 bases map to TRBD2. The J segment lost 6 bases and the V segment lost 3 bases, leaving 1 base of the junction unmatched. Germline CDR1 and CDR2: LGHNA and YSLEER. The CDR3 sequence is 15 residues long. In DNA form, the CDR3 reads TGCGCCAGCAGCCATACTAGCGGGGGGGCCGGGGAGCTGTTTTTT. Translation: CASSHTSGGAGELFF.

The chain links TRBV13 to TRBJ2-5; tentative D call: TRBD1 (5 bases). The CDR3 sequence is 15 residues long. V lost 7 bases and J lost 2, with 17 bases in between. Germline lookup yields CDR1 PRHDT and CDR2 FYEKMQ (reference sequence). The CDR3, as DNA: TGTGCCAGCACAACCATAGTAGGGGCTCAAGAGACCCAGTACTTC. This codes for CASTTIVGAQETQYF. The full variable domain, rest sourced from reference TRBV13 and TRBJ2-5, is AAGVIQSPRHLIKEKRETATLKCYPIPRHDTVYWYQQGPGQDPQFLISFYEKMQSDKGSIPDRFSAQQFSDYHSELNMSSLELGDSALYFCASTTIVGAQETQYFGPGTRLLVL.

CDR3 nucleotides: TGTGCCAGCAGTGAACTAGCGGGAGTGGTGAATGAGCAGTTCTTC. This translates into CASSELAGVVNEQFF. The chain combines TRBV6-1 with TRBJ2-1; 10 nucleotides align to TRBD2. Losses at the gene ends were 2 bases for V and 7 bases for J; bases not matched to a gene: 5. The CDR3 covers 15 residues. The germline CDR1 and CDR2 sequences are MNHNS and SASEGT.

The genes are TRBV6-1 and TRBJ1-6; the D gene is possibly TRBD1 (6 bases). CDR3 size: 12 residues. Germline V lookup: CDR1 MNHNS, CDR2 SASEGT. Trimming removed 5 bases from V and 9 bases from J, with 8 bases in between. The CDR3: CASSSGVSPLHF. In DNA form, the CDR3 reads TGTGCCAGCAGTTCAGGGGTTTCACCCCTCCACTTT.

The CDR3 is CASSLNPIGGGAYEQYF. The CDR3, as DNA: TGTGCCAGCAGCTTAAATCCCATCGGCGGGGGGGCCTACGAGCAGTACTTC. The rearrangement uses TRBV7-6 and TRBJ2-7, with 9 bases lining up with TRBD2. In germline, CDR1 is SGHVS, CDR2 FNYEAQ. V was clipped by 2 bases and J by 2 bases; unmatched bases: 10. The CDR3 length is 17 residues.

V usage is TRBV7-3 and J usage is TRBJ2-1, with 8 bases identical to TRBD1. This CDR3 comprises 15 residues. The V gene end was trimmed by 5 bases and the J gene end by 4 bases; junction bases not matched to a gene: 7. Germline values: CDR1 SGHTA, CDR2 FQGTGA. The CDR3 DNA is TGTGCCAGCAGCGCCCGGGACAGGCCATACAATGAGCAGTTCTTC. Its translation is CASSARDRPYNEQFF.

This chain links TRBV12-5 with TRBJ2-1; the D gene is possibly TRBD2 (6 bases). The CDR3 has 14 residues. The ends were cut back, 1 base at V and 6 bases at J, with 10 bases in the middle. Germline CDR1 LGHNT, CDR2 FRNRAP. CDR3 protein: CASGLGLAINEQFF. DNA for the CDR3: TGTGCTAGTGGTTTGGGGCTAGCGATCAATGAGCAGTTCTTC.

This clone came up a few times. This chain uses TRBV30 with TRBJ1-1; unclear D gene. CDR1 is GTSNPN and CDR2 is SVGIG in the germline V gene (reference sequence). V was shortened by 1 base and J by 7 bases, with 7 bases between the two germline ends. The CDR3 loop spans 11 amino acids. The CDR3 sequence: CAWSGQVEAFF. CDR3 nucleotides: TGTGCCTGGAGTGGGCAAGTTGAAGCTTTCTTT.